The 26 T cell receptor beta chains in this list originate from one sample, sequenced in a study of cytomegalovirus exposure and HLA in healthy donors (TCRdb year 2017). The library was obtained by the immunoSEQ multiplex PCR assay. A mixture of 60 forward primers for TCR Vbeta segments and 13 reverse primers for TCR Jbeta segments was used in the multiplex PCR. What TCRdb holds here is the immuneACCESS table cut down to in-frame rearrangements. Part of the clones is not present; checked against another copy, under half of the missing clones reflect an unresolved V gene, and the others are unexplained. A total of about 150,000 clones appear in this sample, nearly 80% of them only once. 0.66% of the sample rests with the top ten. Material for sequencing was PBMCs. These TCRs come from a male donor in good health and CMV-seronegative.

The V gene is TRBV4-3, the J gene TRBJ1-5; a weak D match, TRBD1 (5 bases). CDR1 is LGHNA and CDR2 is YSLEER in the germline V gene. V lost 0 bases to trimming and J lost 3 bases, with 18 bases between them. The CDR3 has 18 amino acids. DNA for the CDR3: TGCGCCAGCAGCCAAGAAGGCCGCTGGCAGGGTGACAATCAGCCCCAGCATTTT. It specifies CASSQEGRWQGDNQPQHF.

This sequence joins TRBV5-1 and TRBJ1-5; no definite D call. CDR1 and CDR2 (germline): SGHRS, YFSETQ. With 1 base removed from V and 7 bases from J, the gap between germline ends came to 12 bases. This CDR3 is built from 14 residues. The CDR3 DNA reads TGCGCCAGCAGCTTGAGGGAGGGCGGCCAGCCCCAGCATTTT. Encoded protein: CASSLREGGQPQHF.

The chain is built from TRBV2 and TRBJ2-1; D is possibly TRBD1 (6 bases). The CDR3 runs to 15 residues. Germline V gene lookup returns CDR1 SNHLY and CDR2 FYNNEI. V lost 7 bases, J lost 0 bases, and 13 bases lay in between. In nucleotides, the CDR3 is TGTGCCAGCAATCCGACAGGAGTCTCCTACAATGAGCAGTTCTTC. Its protein product is CASNPTGVSYNEQFF.

This chain uses TRBV6-5 with TRBJ2-3, with 8 positions matching TRBD2. The junction had 9 bases not matched to a gene; V was cut back by 2 bases and J by 5 bases. Germline V gene sequence: CDR1 MNHEY, CDR2 SVGAGI. The CDR3 is 16 residues long. The CDR3 DNA is TGTGCCAGCAGTTACCTAATCAGCGGGAGCGTAGATACGCAGTATTTT. Its translation: CASSYLISGSVDTQYF.

The V gene is TRBV9, the J gene TRBJ2-1; D perhaps matches TRBD2 (6 bases). Trimming pared 5 bases from V and 2 bases from J, leaving 8 bases between. The CDR3 covers 13 residues. Germline V lookup: CDR1 SGDLS, CDR2 YYNGEE. CDR3 DNA: TGTGCCAGCAGTCCGGGAGCCTACAATGAGCAGTTCTTC. Its protein is CASSPGAYNEQFF.

Remarks on this clone: At one of its ends the junction is not consistent with the germline gene, which may arise from a read error. The rearrangement joins TRBV7-9 to TRBJ1-1, with TRBD1 as a possible D gene (5 bases). The CDR3 has 14 amino acids. CDR1 is SEHNR and CDR2 is FQNEAQ in the germline V gene (reference sequence). CDR3 sequence: CSSSLAEGRPEAFF. The CDR3 DNA sequence: TGTTCCAGCAGCTTAGCGGAGGGGCGGCCTGAAGCTTTCTTT.

This clone was counted a few times. J is TRBJ2-6 and V is TRBV7-9; D ambiguous. The CDR3 spans 15 residues. V lost 0 bases and J lost 4, with 7 bases in between. Germline V gene sequence: CDR1 SEHNR, CDR2 FQNEAQ (reference sequence). CDR3: CASSLAGSGANVLTF. CDR3 nucleotides: TGTGCCAGCAGCTTAGCCGGGTCCGGGGCCAACGTCCTGACTTTC.

The V and J genes are TRBV13 and TRBJ1-4; unclear D gene. Germline CDR1 reads PRHDT; CDR2 reads FYEKMQ (reference sequence). V was trimmed by 5 bases and J by 8 bases, leaving 15 bases between them. The CDR3 spans 14 residues. The CDR3 DNA is TGTGCCAGCAGCCAGAGGAGGGTTGGAGAAAAACTGTTTTTT. Its protein product is CASSQRRVGEKLFF.

This chain connects TRBV5-1 to TRBJ2-7; 11 bases line up with TRBD2. Germline V CDR1 and CDR2: SGHRS, YFSETQ. CDR3 length: 14 residues. After removal of 4 bases from V and 4 bases from J, the junction contained 4 bases not matched to a gene. The CDR3 bases are TGCGCCAGCAGCCACGGGACTAGCGGTTACGAGCAGTACTTC. Translation: CASSHGTSGYEQYF.

This chain uses TRBV5-1 with TRBJ2-1; 11 nucleotides align to TRBD2. Germline CDR1 SGHRS, CDR2 YFSETQ. CDR3 length equals 17 residues. J was trimmed by 0 bases and V by 4 bases; bases with no gene match: 6. The CDR3 loop reads CASSEKTSGSSYNEQFF. For the CDR3, the DNA is TGCGCCAGCAGCGAGAAAACTAGCGGGAGCTCCTACAATGAGCAGTTCTTC.

The V call is TRBV7-2, the J call TRBJ1-1, with TRBD1 matching over 11 bases. Germline-derived CDR1 and CDR2 are SGHTA and FQGNSA. There are 18 residues in the CDR3. V lost 5 bases and J lost 0; bases outside the gene matches: 11. The CDR3 is CASSPLGQGARVNTEAFF. In nucleotides, the CDR3 is TGTGCCAGCAGCCCCTTAGGACAGGGGGCGCGGGTGAACACTGAAGCTTTCTTT.

The CDR3 bases are TGTGCCAGCAGCTTACAGGGGACTAATGAAAAACTGTTTTTT. Translated: CASSLQGTNEKLFF. The V and J genes are TRBV6-1 and TRBJ1-4; TRBD1 matches 7 bases. V dropped 6 bases and J dropped 2; count of bases not matched to a gene: 3. CDR3 length equals 14 residues. Germline CDR1 reads MNHNS; CDR2 reads SASEGT.

This chain joins TRBV4-1 and TRBJ2-3; no clear D. V lost 1 base to trimming and J lost 0 bases, with 5 bases between them. Germline CDR1 is MGHRA and CDR2 is YSYEKL. The CDR3 loop spans 14 amino acids. The CDR3 coding sequence is TGCGCCAGCAGCCAAGGTCCAAGCACAGATACGCAGTATTTT. Translating gives CASSQGPSTDTQYF.

This clone has only one observation. The V gene is TRBV4-2, the J gene TRBJ1-2; D gene uncertain. This CDR3 has 15 residues. Trimming stripped 1 base from V and 3 bases from J, with 12 bases between. The germline V gene has CDR1 LGHNA and CDR2 YNFKEQ. CDR3: CASSQGTELDYGYTF. Written as DNA, the CDR3 is TGTGCCAGCAGCCAAGGGACCGAACTAGACTATGGCTACACCTTC.

The chain links TRBV20-1 to TRBJ1-2, with TRBD1 matching 8 bases. Germline-derived CDR1 and CDR2 are DFQATT and SNEGSKA (reference sequence). V lost 6 bases, J lost 10 bases, and 7 bases stayed unmatched. The CDR3 covers 11 residues. The CDR3 is CSAMDRALYTF. DNA for the CDR3: TGCAGTGCGATGGACAGGGCCCTCTACACCTTC.

The chain joins TRBV9 to TRBJ2-7, with no clear D. The V gene lost 3 bases and the J gene lost 3 bases, with 13 bases spanning the gap. CDR3 length: 14 amino acids. CDR1 SGDLS and CDR2 YYNGEE come from the germline V gene. CDR3: CASSGTAASYEQYF. CDR3 nucleotides: TGTGCCAGCAGCGGAACGGCGGCAAGCTACGAGCAGTACTTC.

The V gene is TRBV25-1, the J gene TRBJ2-7; D is possibly TRBD1 (5 bases). V was cut by 2 bases and J by 1 base, with 9 bases left in between. This CDR3 has 14 residues. Germline assignment: CDR1 MGHDK and CDR2 SYGVNS. CDR3 in amino acids: CASSERGGSYEQYF. Written as DNA, the CDR3 is TGTGCCAGCAGTGAAAGGGGCGGTTCCTACGAGCAGTACTTC.

This clone was picked up a small number of times. The rearrangement joins TRBV6-6 to TRBJ1-6; D not certain. The germline gives CDR1 MNHNY, CDR2 SVGAGI (reference sequence). V dropped 6 bases and J dropped 5 bases, with 14 bases sitting between them. CDR3 length: 15 residues. The CDR3 DNA reads TGTGCCAGCAGACCTGCTTACAATGATAATTCACCCCTCCACTTT. As protein: CASRPAYNDNSPLHF.

This clone was seen more than once but under ten times. The J gene is TRBJ1-6, the V gene TRBV11-2, with D possibly TRBD1 on 5 matching bases. CDR1 SGHAT and CDR2 FQNNGV come from the germline V gene. This CDR3 is built from 17 residues. Trimming left V 1 base short and J 9 bases short, with 19 bases between. The CDR3 bases are TGTGCCAGCAGCTTAGCTCAGGGCAGGGAAGGAGCTTCACCCCTCCACTTT. This encodes CASSLAQGREGASPLHF. The variable domain in full, completed from reference TRBV11-2 and TRBJ1-6, reads EAGVAQSPRYKIIEKRQSVAFWCNPISGHATLYWYQQILGQGPKLLIQFQNNGVVDDSQLPKDRFSAERLKGVDSTLKIQPAKLEDSAVYLCASSLAQGREGASPLHFGNGTRLTVT.

J is TRBJ2-1 and V is TRBV7-2; 8 bases line up with TRBD2. The trim removed 5 bases at V and 4 bases at J, leaving 7 bases unmatched. CDR1 SGHTA and CDR2 FQGNSA come from the germline V gene. There are 15 residues in the CDR3. In DNA, the CDR3 is TGTGCCAGCAGCCTAGGGACTAGGAGATACAATGAGCAGTTCTTC. It is translated as CASSLGTRRYNEQFF. The full variable domain, completed using reference TRBV7-2 and TRBJ2-1, is GAGVSQSPSNKVTEKGKDVELRCDPISGHTALYWYRQSLGQGLEFLIYFQGNSAPDKSGLPSDRFSAERTGGSVSTLTIQRTQQEDSAVYLCASSLGTRRYNEQFFGPGTRLTVL.

This clone came up a few times. The rearrangement joins TRBV11-3 to TRBJ2-6, with 8 bases matching TRBD2. CDR1 SGHNT and CDR2 YENEEA come from the germline V gene. This CDR3 has 18 amino acids. V was pared by 5 bases and J by 2 bases, with 11 bases of the junction left unmatched. The CDR3 loop is CASSTGGTLSPGANVLTF. The CDR3 DNA is TGTGCCAGCAGCACGGGGGGGACCCTGAGCCCTGGGGCCAACGTCCTGACTTTC. The whole variable domain, filled in from reference TRBV11-3 and TRBJ2-6, reads EAGVVQSPRYKIIEKKQPVAFWCNPISGHNTLYWYLQNLGQGPELLIRYENEEAVDDSQLPKDRFSAERLKGVDSTLKIQPAELGDSAVYLCASSTGGTLSPGANVLTFGAGSRLTVL.

This clone was counted a few times. The chain carries TRBV7-3 and TRBJ1-2; D is perhaps TRBD1 (6 bases). CDR1 and CDR2 from the germline V gene are SGHTA and FQGTGA. This CDR3 has 14 amino acids. V was clipped by 5 bases and J by 4 bases, with 14 bases between them. CDR3 DNA sequence: TGTGCCAGCAGCCCCACAGGGACCTCCTATGGCTACACCTTC. Translating it yields CASSPTGTSYGYTF.

The sample holds one count of this clone. This chain links TRBV30 with TRBJ1-5; possibly TRBD1 for D (5 bases). Germline V lookup: CDR1 GTSNPN, CDR2 SVGIG (reference sequence). V was pared by 2 bases and J by 7 bases, with 12 bases between. The CDR3 is made up of 13 amino acids. DNA for the CDR3: TGTGCCTGGAGTCGGGCCTGGGGCCAGCCCCAGCATTTT. It is translated as CAWSRAWGQPQHF.

DNA of the CDR3: TGCGCCAGCAGCCGCTCGACAGGTTTCAATTCACCCCTCCACTTT. Translated, it gives CASSRSTGFNSPLHF. V and J are TRBV4-3 and TRBJ1-6; possibly TRBD1 for D (6 bases). The germline CDR1 and CDR2 sequences are LGHNA and YSLEER. Trimming took off 4 bases at V and 7 bases at J, with 14 bases between the two ends. CDR3 length: 15 residues.

The chain employs TRBV27 and TRBJ2-7, with TRBD1 identical over 9 bases. Germline CDR1 and CDR2: MNHEY and SMNVEV (reference sequence). With V trimmed by 5 bases and J by 13 bases, 18 bases remained unmatched. This CDR3 has 15 amino acids. The CDR3 DNA reads TGTGCCAGCAGTCCGCTCCGGGACAGGGACCAAACTCGTTACTTC. Encoded protein: CASSPLRDRDQTRYF.

V usage is TRBV30 and J usage is TRBJ1-2, with D possibly matching TRBD1 (5 bases). Looked up from germline, CDR1 is GTSNPN and CDR2 is SVGIG (reference sequence). V lost 0 bases and J lost 0, with 14 bases in between. CDR3 length: 16 amino acids. Written as DNA, the CDR3 is TGTGCCTGGAGTGTAGGGCAGGGCAGGACTAACTATGGCTACACCTTC. As protein: CAWSVGQGRTNYGYTF.